The sequence of this T cell receptor (beta chain) was determined in a study of cytomegalovirus exposure and HLA in healthy donors. Study as a whole: HLA-typed donors contributed some 77 million unique TCRs, which were held in an early data release. The study, taken as a whole, reports: Within an earlier analysis, most TCR beta V segments proved productive either about 90% or about 30% of the time. Later analysis revealed greater clonal expansion in HLA-associated TCR beta chains than in equally common others.

The V end lost 7 bases, the J end lost 6 bases, and 10 bases lay between the germline ends. CDR1 and CDR2 (germline): SGHNT, YYREEE (reference sequence). This CDR3 has 11 amino acids. As regards this clone: Its antigen is currently unknown.

PCR used 60 Vbeta primers and 13 Jbeta primers. Repertoires were generated with immunoSEQ multiplex PCR, while TCRdb's copy carries only in-frame clones and drops some. Of around 180,000 clones listed, 81% are singletons. Sequencing was performed on PBMCs. J is TRBJ1-2 and V is TRBV5-4; D gene unclear. The sequence derives from a man between 18 and 35 years old in good health and CMV-seronegative. The CDR3 here is CASRTRDGYTF. Written as DNA, the CDR3 is TGTGCCAGCCGAACTAGGGATGGCTACACCTTC.